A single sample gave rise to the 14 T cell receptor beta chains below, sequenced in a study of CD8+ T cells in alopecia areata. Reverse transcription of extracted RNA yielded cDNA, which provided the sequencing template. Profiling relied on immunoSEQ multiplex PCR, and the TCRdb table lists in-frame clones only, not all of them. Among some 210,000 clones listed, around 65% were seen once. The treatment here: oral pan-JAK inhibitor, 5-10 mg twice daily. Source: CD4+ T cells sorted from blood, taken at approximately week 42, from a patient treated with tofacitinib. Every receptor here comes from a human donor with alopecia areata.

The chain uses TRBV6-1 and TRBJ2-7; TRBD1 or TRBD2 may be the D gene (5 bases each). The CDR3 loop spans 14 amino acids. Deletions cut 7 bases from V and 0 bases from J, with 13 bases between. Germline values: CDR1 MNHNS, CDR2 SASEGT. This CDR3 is CASMPPGTSYEQYF. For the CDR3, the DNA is TGTGCCAGCATGCCCCCAGGGACCTCCTACGAGCAGTACTTC.

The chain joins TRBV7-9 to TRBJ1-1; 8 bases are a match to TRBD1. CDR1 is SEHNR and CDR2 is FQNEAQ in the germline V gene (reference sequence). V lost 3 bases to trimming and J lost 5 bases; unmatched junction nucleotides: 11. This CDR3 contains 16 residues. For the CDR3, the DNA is TGTGCCAGCAGCTTGGACAGGGTCGGATATGGGACTGAAGCTTTCTTT. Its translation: CASSLDRVGYGTEAFF.

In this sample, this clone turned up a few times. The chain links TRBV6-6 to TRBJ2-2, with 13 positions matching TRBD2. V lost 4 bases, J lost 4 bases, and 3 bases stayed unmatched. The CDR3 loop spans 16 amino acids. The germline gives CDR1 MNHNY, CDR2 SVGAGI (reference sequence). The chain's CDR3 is CASSSRLAGGTGELFF. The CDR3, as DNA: TGTGCCAGCAGTTCCCGACTAGCGGGAGGCACCGGGGAGCTGTTTTTT.

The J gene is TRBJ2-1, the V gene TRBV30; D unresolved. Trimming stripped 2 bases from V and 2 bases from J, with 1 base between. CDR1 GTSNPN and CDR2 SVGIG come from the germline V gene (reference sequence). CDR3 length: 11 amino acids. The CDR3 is CAWSPYNEQFF. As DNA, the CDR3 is TGTGCCTGGAGTCCCTACAATGAGCAGTTCTTC.

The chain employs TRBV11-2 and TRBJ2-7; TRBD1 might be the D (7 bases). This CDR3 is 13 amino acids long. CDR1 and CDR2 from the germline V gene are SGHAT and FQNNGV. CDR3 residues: CATAGQLPYEQYF. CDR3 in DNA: TGTGCGACGGCGGGACAGCTTCCCTACGAGCAGTACTTC.

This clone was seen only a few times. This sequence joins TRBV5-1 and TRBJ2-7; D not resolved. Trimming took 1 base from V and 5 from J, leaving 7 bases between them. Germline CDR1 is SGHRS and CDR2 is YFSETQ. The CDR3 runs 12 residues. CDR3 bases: TGCGCCAGCAGCTTGCCGGACCACGAGCAGTACTTC. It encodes CASSLPDHEQYF.

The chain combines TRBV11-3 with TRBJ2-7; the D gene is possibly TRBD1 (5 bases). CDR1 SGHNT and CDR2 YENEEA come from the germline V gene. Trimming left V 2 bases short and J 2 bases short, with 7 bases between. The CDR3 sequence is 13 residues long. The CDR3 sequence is CASSLSGPYEQYF. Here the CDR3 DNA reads TGTGCCAGCAGCTTATCAGGGCCCTACGAGCAGTACTTC.

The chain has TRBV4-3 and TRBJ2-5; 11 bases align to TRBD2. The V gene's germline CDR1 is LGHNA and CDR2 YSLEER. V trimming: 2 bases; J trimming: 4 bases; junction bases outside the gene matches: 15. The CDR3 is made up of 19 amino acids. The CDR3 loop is CASSQYLAGGRGNRETQYF. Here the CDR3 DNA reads TGCGCCAGCAGCCAATACCTAGCGGGGGGCCGAGGGAATAGAGAGACCCAGTACTTC.

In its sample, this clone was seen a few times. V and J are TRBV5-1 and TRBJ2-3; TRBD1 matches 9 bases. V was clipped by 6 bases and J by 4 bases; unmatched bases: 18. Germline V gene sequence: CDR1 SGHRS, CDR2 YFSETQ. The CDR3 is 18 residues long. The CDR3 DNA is TGCGCCAGCACCCAACTTATGACAGGGGGAATAATTCCAGATACGCAGTATTTT. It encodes CASTQLMTGGIIPDTQYF.

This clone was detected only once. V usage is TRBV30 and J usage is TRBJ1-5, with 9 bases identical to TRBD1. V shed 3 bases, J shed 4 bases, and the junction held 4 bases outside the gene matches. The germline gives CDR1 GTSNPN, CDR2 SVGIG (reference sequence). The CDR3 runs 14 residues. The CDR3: CAWSQGTGNQPQHF. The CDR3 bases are TGTGCCTGGAGCCAAGGGACAGGGAATCAGCCCCAGCATTTT.

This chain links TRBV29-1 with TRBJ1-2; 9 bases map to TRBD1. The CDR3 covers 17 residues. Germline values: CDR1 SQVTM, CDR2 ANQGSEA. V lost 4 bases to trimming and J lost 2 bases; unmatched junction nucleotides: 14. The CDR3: CSVGNRGQGQHNYGYTF. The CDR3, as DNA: TGCAGCGTTGGGAACCGGGGACAGGGTCAACACAACTATGGCTACACCTTC.

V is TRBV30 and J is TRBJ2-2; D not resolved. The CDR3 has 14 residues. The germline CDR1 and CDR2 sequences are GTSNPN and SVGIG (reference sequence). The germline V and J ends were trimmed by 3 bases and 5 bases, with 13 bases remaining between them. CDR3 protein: CAWSVLAETGELFF. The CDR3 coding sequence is TGTGCCTGGAGCGTCCTGGCGGAGACCGGGGAGCTGTTTTTT. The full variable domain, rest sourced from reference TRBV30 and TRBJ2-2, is SQTIHQWPATLVQPVGSPLSLECTVEGTSNPNLYWYRQAAGRGLQLLFYSVGIGQISSEVPQNLSASRPQDRQFILSSKKLLLSDSGFYLCAWSVLAETGELFFGEGSRLTVL.

In DNA form, the CDR3 reads TGTGCCAGCAGCGCGACGGGACAGTCGTACAATGAGCAGTTCTTC. Amino acid sequence: CASSATGQSYNEQFF. This sequence joins TRBV9 and TRBJ2-1; 7 positions agree with TRBD1. Trimming removed 3 bases from V and 4 bases from J; junction bases left unmatched: 7. The CDR3 sequence is 15 residues long. Germline-derived CDR1 and CDR2 are SGDLS and YYNGEE.

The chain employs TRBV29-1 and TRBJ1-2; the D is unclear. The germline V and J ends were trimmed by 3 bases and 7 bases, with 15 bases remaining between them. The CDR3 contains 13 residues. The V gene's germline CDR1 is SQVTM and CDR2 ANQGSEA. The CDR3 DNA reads TGCAGCGTTGACGGTTTGGGGTCTGGTGGCTACACCTTC. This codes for CSVDGLGSGGYTF.